This TCR beta chain was identified in a study of control samples from healthy donors and cancer patients (dated by TCRdb to 2020 to 2022). This clone was found once. The target of this receptor is not known. One base away there is no much larger clone; base qualities are not given. At the junction V is shortened by 0 bases and J by 0 bases, with 9 bases in between. From its cysteine to its phenylalanine, the CDR3 spans 16 amino acids. Only the CDR3 DNA is retained, 48 bases long and in frame from the first base. For CDR1 and CDR2, the germline V gene lists MRHNA and SNTAGT. The library was produced with the immunoSEQ multiplex PCR assay. The immuneACCESS repertoire file appears here via TCRdb, limited to in-frame rearrangements. These files lack a portion of the clones; in checked studies, under half of the deficit traces to unresolved V genes, and the cause of the others is not known. The sample contains some 150,000 clones, roughly 95% of them found a single time. The ten top clones hold over 1% of the sample.

Source material: blood. The rearrangement combines TRBV6-4 with TRBJ2-1; no D gene is confidently identified. This TCR derives from a woman in her twenties or thirties in good health. The DNA sequence is given as TGTGCCAGCAGTGACTCAGGATCGGGCTCCTACAATGAGCAGTTCTTC. It codes for CASSDSGSGSYNEQFF.